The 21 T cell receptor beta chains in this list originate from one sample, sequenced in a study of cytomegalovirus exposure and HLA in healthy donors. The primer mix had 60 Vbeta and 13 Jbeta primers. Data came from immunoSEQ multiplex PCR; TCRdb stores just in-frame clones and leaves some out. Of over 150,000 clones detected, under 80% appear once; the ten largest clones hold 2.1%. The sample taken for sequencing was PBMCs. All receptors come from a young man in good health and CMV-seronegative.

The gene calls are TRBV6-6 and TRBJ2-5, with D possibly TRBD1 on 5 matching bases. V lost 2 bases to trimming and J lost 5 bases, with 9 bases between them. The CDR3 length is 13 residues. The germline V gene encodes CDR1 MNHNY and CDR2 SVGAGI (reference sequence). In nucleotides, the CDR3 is TGTGCCAGCAGTTACACAGGCGGCGAGACCCAGTACTTC. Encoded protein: CASSYTGGETQYF.

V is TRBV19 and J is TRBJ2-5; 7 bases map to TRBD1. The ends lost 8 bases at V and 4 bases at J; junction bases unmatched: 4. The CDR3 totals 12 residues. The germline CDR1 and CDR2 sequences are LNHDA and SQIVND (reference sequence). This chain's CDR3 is CASGDSGETQYF. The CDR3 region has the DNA TGTGCCAGTGGGGACAGTGGAGAGACCCAGTACTTC.

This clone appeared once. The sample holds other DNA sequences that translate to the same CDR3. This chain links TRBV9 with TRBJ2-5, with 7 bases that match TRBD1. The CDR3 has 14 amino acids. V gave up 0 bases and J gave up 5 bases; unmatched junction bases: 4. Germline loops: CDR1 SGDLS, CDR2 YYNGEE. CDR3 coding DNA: TGTGCCAGCAGCGTAGGAGGGGGCGCGGAGACCCAGTACTTC. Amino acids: CASSVGGGAETQYF.

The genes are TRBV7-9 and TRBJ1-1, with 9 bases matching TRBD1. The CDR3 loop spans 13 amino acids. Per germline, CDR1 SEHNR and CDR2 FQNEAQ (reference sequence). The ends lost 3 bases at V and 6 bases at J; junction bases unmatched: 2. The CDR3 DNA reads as TGTGCCAGCAGCTTGGACAGGGGAGCTGAAGCTTTCTTT. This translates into CASSLDRGAEAFF.

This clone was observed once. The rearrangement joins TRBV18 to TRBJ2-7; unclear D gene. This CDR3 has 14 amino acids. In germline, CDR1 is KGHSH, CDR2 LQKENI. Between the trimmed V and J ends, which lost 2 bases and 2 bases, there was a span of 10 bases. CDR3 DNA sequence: TGTGCCAGCTCACCAGGTCCTACCACCTACGAGCAGTACTTC. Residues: CASSPGPTTYEQYF.

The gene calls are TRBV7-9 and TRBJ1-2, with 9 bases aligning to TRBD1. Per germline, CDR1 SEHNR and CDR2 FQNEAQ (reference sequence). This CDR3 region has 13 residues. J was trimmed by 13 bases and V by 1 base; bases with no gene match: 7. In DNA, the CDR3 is TGTGCCAGCAGCTTAGGGGACAGGGACACTATCACCTTC. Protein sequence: CASSLGDRDTITF.

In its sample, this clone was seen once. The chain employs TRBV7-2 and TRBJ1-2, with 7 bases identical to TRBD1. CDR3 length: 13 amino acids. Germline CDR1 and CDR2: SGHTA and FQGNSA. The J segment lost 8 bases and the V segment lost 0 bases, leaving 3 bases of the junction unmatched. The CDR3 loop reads CASSLAAGGGYTF. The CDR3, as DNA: TGTGCCAGCAGCTTAGCGGCAGGGGGGGGCTACACCTTC.

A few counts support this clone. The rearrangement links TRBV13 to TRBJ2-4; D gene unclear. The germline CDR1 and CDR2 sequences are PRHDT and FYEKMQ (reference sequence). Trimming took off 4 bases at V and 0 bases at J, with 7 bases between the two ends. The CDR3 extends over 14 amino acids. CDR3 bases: TGTGCCAGCAGCTCTATCCTAGCCAAAAACATTCAGTACTTC. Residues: CASSSILAKNIQYF.

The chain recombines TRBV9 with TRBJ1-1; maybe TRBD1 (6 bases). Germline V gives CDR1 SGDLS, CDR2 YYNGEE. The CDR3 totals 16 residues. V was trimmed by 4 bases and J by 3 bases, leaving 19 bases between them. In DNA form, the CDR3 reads TGTGCCAGCAGCCATAGGGCAGGGGATGGAGACACTGAAGCTTTCTTT. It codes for CASSHRAGDGDTEAFF.

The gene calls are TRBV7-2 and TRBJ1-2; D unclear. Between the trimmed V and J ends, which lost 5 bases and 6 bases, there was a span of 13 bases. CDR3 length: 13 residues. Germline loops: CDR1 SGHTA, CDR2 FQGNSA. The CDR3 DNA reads TGTGCCAGCAGCGACTTTGACCCCCATGGCTACACCTTC. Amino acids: CASSDFDPHGYTF.

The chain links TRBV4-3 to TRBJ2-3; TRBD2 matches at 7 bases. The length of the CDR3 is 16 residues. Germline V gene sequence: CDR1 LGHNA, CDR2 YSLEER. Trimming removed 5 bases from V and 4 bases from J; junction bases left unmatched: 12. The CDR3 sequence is CASSVFPGGAPDTQYF. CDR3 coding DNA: TGCGCCAGCAGCGTCTTTCCGGGGGGAGCTCCAGATACGCAGTATTTT.

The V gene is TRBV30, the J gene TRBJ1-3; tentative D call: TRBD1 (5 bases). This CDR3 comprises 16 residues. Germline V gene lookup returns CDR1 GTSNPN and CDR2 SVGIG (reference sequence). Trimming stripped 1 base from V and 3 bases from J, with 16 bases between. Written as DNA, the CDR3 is TGTGCCTGGAGTGCCCGCCCAGGGATAGATGGAAACACCATATATTTT. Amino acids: CAWSARPGIDGNTIYF. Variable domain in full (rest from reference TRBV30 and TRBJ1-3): SQTIHQWPATLVQPVGSPLSLECTVEGTSNPNLYWYRQAAGRGLQLLFYSVGIGQISSEVPQNLSASRPQDRQFILSSKKLLLSDSGFYLCAWSARPGIDGNTIYFGEGSWLTVV.

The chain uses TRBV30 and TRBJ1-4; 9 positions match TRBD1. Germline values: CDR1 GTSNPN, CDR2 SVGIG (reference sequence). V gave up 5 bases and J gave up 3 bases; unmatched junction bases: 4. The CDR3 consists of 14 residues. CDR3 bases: TGTGCCTGGGGTCGACAGGGGGCTAATGAAAAACTGTTTTTT. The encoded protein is CAWGRQGANEKLFF.

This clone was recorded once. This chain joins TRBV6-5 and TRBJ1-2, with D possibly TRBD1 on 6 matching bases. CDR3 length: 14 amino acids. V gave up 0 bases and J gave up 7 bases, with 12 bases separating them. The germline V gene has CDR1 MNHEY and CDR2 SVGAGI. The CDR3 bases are TGTGCCAGCAGTTACTCGGTCAGGGGAACTGGCTACACCTTC. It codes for CASSYSVRGTGYTF.

The CDR3 reads CASSYTANTEAFF. The CDR3 DNA reads as TGTGCCAGCAGTTACACAGCCAACACTGAAGCTTTCTTT. The V gene is TRBV27, the J gene TRBJ1-1; D uncertain. The V end lost 4 bases, the J end lost 2 bases, and 8 bases lay between the germline ends. CDR3 length: 13 amino acids. CDR1 is MNHEY and CDR2 is SMNVEV in the germline V gene (reference sequence).

CDR3 amino acids: CASSLASGPDTQYF. CDR3 bases: TGTGCCAGCAGCTTAGCTTCAGGGCCAGATACGCAGTATTTT. The chain recombines TRBV7-9 with TRBJ2-3; maybe TRBD1 (5 bases). The CDR3 consists of 14 residues. CDR1 is SEHNR and CDR2 is FQNEAQ in the germline V gene (reference sequence). Trimming removed 0 bases at V and 4 bases at J, with 8 bases between.

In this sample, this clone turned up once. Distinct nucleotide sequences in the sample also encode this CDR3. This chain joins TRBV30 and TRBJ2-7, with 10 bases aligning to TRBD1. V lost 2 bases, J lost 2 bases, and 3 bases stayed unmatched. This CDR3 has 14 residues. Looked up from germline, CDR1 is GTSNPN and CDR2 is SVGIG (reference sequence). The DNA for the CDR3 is TGTGCCTGGAGTCTGACAGGGGGCGCCTACGAGCAGTACTTC. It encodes CAWSLTGGAYEQYF.

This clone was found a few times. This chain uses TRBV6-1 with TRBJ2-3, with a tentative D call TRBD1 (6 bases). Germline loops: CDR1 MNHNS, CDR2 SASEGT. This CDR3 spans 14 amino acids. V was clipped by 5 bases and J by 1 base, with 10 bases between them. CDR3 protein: CASSPTGGTDTQYF. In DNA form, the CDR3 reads TGTGCCAGCAGTCCGACAGGAGGCACAGATACGCAGTATTTT.

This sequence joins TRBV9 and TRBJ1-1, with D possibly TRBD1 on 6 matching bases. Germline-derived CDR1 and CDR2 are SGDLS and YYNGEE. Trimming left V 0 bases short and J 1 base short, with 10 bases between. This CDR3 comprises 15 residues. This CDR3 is CASSVVGAGNTEAFF. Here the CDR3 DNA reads TGTGCCAGCAGCGTAGTGGGGGCCGGGAACACTGAAGCTTTCTTT.

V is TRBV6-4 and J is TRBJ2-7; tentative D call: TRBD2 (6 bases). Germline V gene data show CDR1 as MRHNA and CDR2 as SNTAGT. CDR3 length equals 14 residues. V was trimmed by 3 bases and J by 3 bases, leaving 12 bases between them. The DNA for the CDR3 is TGTGCCAGCAGTGAACCCGGGACTCACTACGAGCAGTACTTC. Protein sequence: CASSEPGTHYEQYF.

DNA of the CDR3: TGTGCCAGCAGCCCGATTAACGCGGGTTTCGGCAATCAGCCCCAGCATTTT. Translation gives CASSPINAGFGNQPQHF. J is TRBJ1-5 and V is TRBV7-6; no clear D gene. Germline V gene sequence: CDR1 SGHVS, CDR2 FNYEAQ. The CDR3 runs 17 residues. The V and J ends lost 5 bases and 2 bases respectively, with 19 bases between them.